This entry concerns a single TCR beta chain. Its cognate antigen is unknown. Trimming cost V 2 bases and J 0 bases; bases outside gene matches: 10. The CDR3 contains 17 residues. From germline, CDR1 is SGHRS and CDR2 YFSETQ. This sample was included in a study of cytomegalovirus exposure and HLA in healthy donors. Study as a whole: An early release of data contained approximately 80 million unique TCRs, which came from HLA-typed donors. Notes on the study in general: For TCR beta chains, V- and J-gene trimming was later linked to a missense DCLRE1C variant. Accurate HLA-A and HLA-B prediction from TCR beta sequences was reported for most subjects.

This PCR relied on a set of 60 Vbeta primers and 13 Jbeta primers. Profiled with immunoSEQ multiplex PCR; TCRdb holds only in-frame clones, not every one. This sample has 150,000 to 200,000 clones, with 84% found just once. The source is a girl under 18 in good health and CMV-seropositive. Sequencing was performed on PBMCs. The chain employs TRBV5-1 and TRBJ1-1; 7 nucleotides line up with TRBD1. The CDR3 DNA reads TGCGCCAGCAGCTTCATAGGGGGCGAGATTATGAACACTGAAGCTTTCTTT. Amino acid sequence: CASSFIGGEIMNTEAFF.